This T cell receptor (beta chain) was sequenced during a study of identifying expanded T cells in peripheral blood. Study-wide results and caveats: Clone count variance between roughly two-week samples rose with total template count.

The assay was immunoSEQ multiplex PCR, and TCRdb's table has in-frame clones only and misses some. The data show over 90,000 clones, roughly 88% seen once. On this clone: Its antigen is unknown.

No infections or other immune events were documented during collection. CDR1 is SNHLY and CDR2 is FYNNEI in the germline V gene. V trimming: 11 bases; J trimming: 4 bases; junction bases outside the gene matches: 17. The CDR3 sequence is 16 residues long. The TCR comes from a person aged 18 to 75 in good health. The chain recombines TRBV2 with TRBJ2-1; TRBD1 agrees at 7 bases. Sequencing was performed on blood. The CDR3 DNA follows: TGTGCCGCAGCAGAGACTCGACAGGGAATATACAATGAGCAGTTCTTC. It specifies CAAAETRQGIYNEQFF. Full variable domain (outside the CDR3, taken from reference TRBV2 and TRBJ2-1): EPEVTQTPSHQVTQMGQEVILRCVPISNHLYFYWYRQILGQKVEFLVSFYNNEISEKSEIFDDQFSVERPDGSNFTLKIRSTKLEDSAMYFCAAAETRQGIYNEQFFGPGTRLTVL.